These 28 T cell receptor beta chains came from one sample sequenced in a study of cytomegalovirus exposure and HLA in healthy donors. A multiplex PCR was run with 60 Vbeta primers and 13 Jbeta primers. This table comes from immunoSEQ multiplex PCR, and its TCRdb copy is limited to in-frame clones, with some not included. Its listing shows tens of thousands of clones. Sequencing was done on a sample of PBMCs. The source is a woman aged 45-59 years in good health and CMV-seropositive.

The CDR3 is CASSIDSAKTNEQFF. CDR3 nucleotides: TGTGCCAGTAGTATTGATAGCGCGAAGACCAATGAGCAGTTCTTC. The chain links TRBV19 to TRBJ2-1; tentative D call: TRBD2 (5 bases). This CDR3 comprises 15 residues. In germline, CDR1 is LNHDA, CDR2 SQIVND (reference sequence). Trimming took off 3 bases at V and 6 bases at J, with 15 bases between the two ends.

The J gene is TRBJ1-5, the V gene TRBV19, with 8 bases aligning to TRBD1. In germline, CDR1 is LNHDA, CDR2 SQIVND (reference sequence). With 5 bases clipped from V and 4 bases from J, the junction kept 4 bases outside the gene matches. CDR3 length: 14 residues. The CDR3 DNA follows: TGTGCCAGTAGTCCGACAGGGGTGAATCAGCCCCAGCATTTT. Protein: CASSPTGVNQPQHF.

The chain has TRBV6-6 and TRBJ2-3; TRBD1 aligns across 10 bases. Trimming cost V 6 bases and J 4 bases; bases outside gene matches: 10. This CDR3 comprises 16 residues. The germline gives CDR1 MNHNY, CDR2 SVGAGI (reference sequence). The CDR3 DNA reads as TGTGCCAGCAGCTCATCCGGGACAGGGGATGCAGATACGCAGTATTTT. It yields the protein CASSSSGTGDADTQYF.

The genes are TRBV11-2 and TRBJ2-7; 9 bases agree with TRBD1. This CDR3 has 14 amino acids. V was clipped by 4 bases and J by 2 bases; unmatched bases: 3. Germline CDR1 SGHAT, CDR2 FQNNGV. The CDR3 DNA follows: TGTGCCAGCAGCTCCCGGGACAGGGCCTACGAGCAGTACTTC. It encodes CASSSRDRAYEQYF. Variable domain in full (rest from reference TRBV11-2 and TRBJ2-7): EAGVAQSPRYKIIEKRQSVAFWCNPISGHATLYWYQQILGQGPKLLIQFQNNGVVDDSQLPKDRFSAERLKGVDSTLKIQPAKLEDSAVYLCASSSRDRAYEQYFGPGTRLTVT.

The chain has TRBV6-1 and TRBJ2-7, with 8 bases lining up with TRBD1. CDR3 length: 16 amino acids. Germline lookup yields CDR1 MNHNS and CDR2 SASEGT. V shed 0 bases, J shed 7 bases, and the junction held 11 bases outside the gene matches. CDR3 DNA: TGTGCCAGCAGTGAAGCGCAGGGGCAGGGGGCGCAAGAGCAGTACTTC. This translates into CASSEAQGQGAQEQYF.

V and J are TRBV4-3 and TRBJ2-7, with 7 nucleotides matching TRBD1. The V segment lost 3 bases and the J segment 5 bases; nucleotides outside the gene matches: 13. The CDR3 consists of 16 residues. Germline CDR1 is LGHNA and CDR2 is YSLEER. The chain's CDR3 is CASSHVRQGPLDEQYF. The CDR3 DNA sequence: TGCGCCAGCAGCCATGTAAGACAGGGCCCTTTGGACGAGCAGTACTTC.

This sequence joins TRBV5-1 and TRBJ1-6; a weak D match, TRBD1 (6 bases). V lost 1 base to trimming and J lost 8 bases, with 13 bases between them. The CDR3 runs 15 residues. From germline, CDR1 is SGHRS and CDR2 YFSETQ. CDR3 residues: CASSLRGTVDSPLHF. CDR3 DNA sequence: TGCGCCAGCAGCTTGAGGGGGACGGTGGATTCACCCCTCCACTTT. The full variable domain, rest sourced from reference TRBV5-1 and TRBJ1-6, is KAGVTQTPRYLIKTRGQQVTLSCSPISGHRSVSWYQQTPGQGLQFLFEYFSETQRNKGNFPGRFSGRQFSNSRSEMNVSTLELGDSALYLCASSLRGTVDSPLHFGNGTRLTVT.

The chain couples TRBV6-1 to TRBJ2-2; TRBD1 is a possible D gene (6 bases). With 6 bases removed from V and 1 base from J, the gap between germline ends came to 12 bases. The germline V gene encodes CDR1 MNHNS and CDR2 SASEGT. CDR3 length: 15 residues. CDR3 nucleotides: TGTGCCAGCAGACTGGGGACACAGAACACCGGGGAGCTGTTTTTT. Protein: CASRLGTQNTGELFF.

This rearrangement joins TRBV28 to TRBJ1-5, with D perhaps matching TRBD1 (6 bases). The CDR3 contains 15 residues. Trimming left V 7 bases short and J 5 bases short, with 18 bases between. The germline gives CDR1 MDHEN, CDR2 SYDVKM. CDR3 sequence: CASIGAFQGYQPQHF. The CDR3 DNA sequence: TGTGCCAGCATCGGAGCTTTTCAGGGGTATCAGCCCCAGCATTTT.

This sequence joins TRBV7-9 and TRBJ1-2; D might be TRBD1 (5 bases). Germline CDR1 is SEHNR and CDR2 is FQNEAQ (reference sequence). The CDR3 has 13 amino acids. V lost 3 bases, J lost 2 bases, and 7 bases lay in between. CDR3 residues: CASSFHRNYGYTF. CDR3 DNA sequence: TGTGCCAGCAGCTTTCACAGGAACTATGGCTACACCTTC.

The chain links TRBV6-4 to TRBJ2-3, with TRBD2 identical over 7 bases. V gave up 4 bases and J gave up 3 bases; unmatched junction bases: 10. Germline V CDR1 and CDR2: MRHNA, SNTAGT. This CDR3 spans 16 amino acids. The CDR3 nucleotides are TGTGCCAGCAGTGTAGCCAGCGGGATCGGGACAGATACGCAGTATTTT. Its translation is CASSVASGIGTDTQYF.

The chain recombines TRBV6-5 with TRBJ2-7; 8 bases map to TRBD1. Trimming took 5 bases from V and 5 from J; bases not matched to a gene: 8. CDR3 length: 14 amino acids. The germline gives CDR1 MNHEY, CDR2 SVGAGI. The CDR3 here is CASSLGQGEDEQYF. DNA for the CDR3: TGTGCCAGCAGTCTCGGACAGGGCGAGGACGAGCAGTACTTC.

The rearrangement joins TRBV27 to TRBJ1-2; the D gene is possibly TRBD1 (5 bases). The CDR3 runs to 12 residues. In germline, CDR1 is MNHEY, CDR2 SMNVEV (reference sequence). V lost 5 bases to trimming and J lost 5 bases, with 9 bases between them. CDR3 nucleotides: TGTGCCAGCAGTCCGGAGGGGTATGGCTACACCTTC. Translating it yields CASSPEGYGYTF.

The chain recombines TRBV5-4 with TRBJ2-1; D gene unclear. Germline V CDR1 and CDR2: SGHNT, YYREEE (reference sequence). Trimming pared 4 bases from V and 6 bases from J, leaving 17 bases between. CDR3 length: 15 residues. The chain's CDR3 is CASSHPVVSSNEQFF. In nucleotides, the CDR3 is TGTGCCAGCAGCCACCCGGTTGTTTCAAGCAATGAGCAGTTCTTC.

The chain carries TRBV7-9 and TRBJ1-2; D is ambiguous. V lost 1 base, J lost 3 bases, and 18 bases lay in between. Germline CDR1 is SEHNR and CDR2 is FQNEAQ (reference sequence). The CDR3 sequence is 17 residues long. CDR3 in DNA: TGTGCCAGCAGCTTAGTTGGAGTATCGCCGGAACACTATGGCTACACCTTC. It is translated as CASSLVGVSPEHYGYTF.

The rearrangement uses TRBV30 and TRBJ2-7; a weak D match, TRBD2 (7 bases). The V end was cut by 2 bases, the J end by 9 bases, with 20 bases between. CDR1 and CDR2 (germline): GTSNPN, SVGIG (reference sequence). The CDR3 spans 14 residues. In DNA, the CDR3 is TGTGCCTGGAGTCTCCGAGGGGGGGGGCGCGTGCAGTACTTC. Residues: CAWSLRGGGRVQYF.

This sequence joins TRBV7-9 and TRBJ1-5; no clear D. The CDR3 length is 15 residues. Per the germline V gene, CDR1 is SEHNR and CDR2 is FQNEAQ (reference sequence). The germline V and J ends were trimmed by 6 bases and 6 bases, with 18 bases remaining between them. In DNA form, the CDR3 reads TGTGCCAGCAGTTCGAGCGGGTCGGCGGCTCAGCCCCAGCATTTT. Protein product: CASSSSGSAAQPQHF.

This sequence joins TRBV4-1 and TRBJ2-1, with D possibly being TRBD1 (9 bases). In germline, CDR1 is MGHRA, CDR2 YSYEKL. The CDR3 covers 15 residues. V lost 4 bases and J 10 bases, leaving 20 bases between the germline ends. The CDR3: CASSLAGQGRGEQFF. CDR3 DNA sequence: TGCGCCAGCAGCCTAGCGGGACAGGGAAGGGGAGAGCAGTTCTTC.

V gene TRBV4-2 combines with J gene TRBJ2-1, with 14 bases that match TRBD2. CDR3 length: 16 amino acids. CDR1 and CDR2 (germline): LGHNA, YNFKEQ. Trimming at V came to 4 bases and at J to 7 bases, leaving 6 bases not matched to a gene. CDR3 region: CASSPAGTSGRNEQFF. In nucleotides, the CDR3 is TGTGCCAGCAGCCCGGCCGGGACTAGCGGGAGAAATGAGCAGTTCTTC.

The chain joins TRBV7-3 to TRBJ2-3; the match to TRBD2 covers 11 bases. CDR3 size: 16 residues. Germline-derived CDR1 and CDR2 are SGHTA and FQGTGA. V trimming: 2 bases; J trimming: 1 base; junction bases outside the gene matches: 2. The CDR3 sequence is CASSLLAGGRTDTQYF. CDR3 nucleotides: TGTGCCAGCAGCTTACTAGCGGGGGGTCGCACAGATACGCAGTATTTT.

The rearrangement joins TRBV5-1 to TRBJ2-5, with TRBD1 identical over 8 bases. J gave up 4 bases and V 4 bases, and 9 bases lay outside the gene matches. Looked up from germline, CDR1 is SGHRS and CDR2 is YFSETQ. The CDR3 length is 15 residues. In DNA, the CDR3 is TGCGCCAGCAGCCTGAGACAGGGGTTAGGAGAGACCCAGTACTTC. It encodes CASSLRQGLGETQYF. Based on the CDR3 plus reference TRBV5-1 and TRBJ2-5, the full variable domain is KAGVTQTPRYLIKTRGQQVTLSCSPISGHRSVSWYQQTPGQGLQFLFEYFSETQRNKGNFPGRFSGRQFSNSRSEMNVSTLELGDSALYLCASSLRQGLGETQYFGPGTRLLVL.

This chain links TRBV5-1 with TRBJ2-3; weak D call: TRBD2 (7 bases). Germline V CDR1 and CDR2: SGHRS, YFSETQ. V gave up 2 bases and J gave up 0 bases, with 16 bases separating them. The CDR3 covers 17 residues. CDR3 coding DNA: TGCGCCAGCAGCTTCTGGGGGGGGCGAACTAGCACAGATACGCAGTATTTT. This translates into CASSFWGGRTSTDTQYF.

V usage is TRBV5-4 and J usage is TRBJ2-7; no definite D call. Trimming pared 0 bases from V and 0 bases from J, leaving 13 bases between. Looked up from germline, CDR1 is SGHNT and CDR2 is YYREEE (reference sequence). There are 16 residues in the CDR3. The CDR3 here is CASSLAGKRSSYEQYF. The CDR3, as DNA: TGTGCCAGCAGCTTGGCCGGTAAGCGAAGCTCCTACGAGCAGTACTTC.

V and J are TRBV15 and TRBJ1-5; no reliable D call. The CDR3 extends over 16 amino acids. Germline assignment: CDR1 LNHNV and CDR2 YYDKDF (reference sequence). The germline V and J ends were trimmed by 1 base and 3 bases, with 13 bases remaining between them. The CDR3 nucleotides read TGTGCCACCAGCAGAGCTGTCCGCGCCCCCAATCAGCCCCAGCATTTT. This codes for CATSRAVRAPNQPQHF.

This sequence joins TRBV11-3 and TRBJ2-7, with a weak D call TRBD2 (6 bases). Trimming took 1 base from V and 1 from J, leaving 8 bases between them. The CDR3 runs to 14 residues. CDR1 and CDR2 from the germline V gene are SGHNT and YENEEA. CDR3 loop: CASSLGGESYEQYF. CDR3 DNA sequence: TGTGCCAGCAGCTTAGGCGGGGAATCCTACGAGCAGTACTTC.

This sequence joins TRBV4-2 and TRBJ1-1; D is uncertain. V lost 1 base, J lost 10 bases, and 16 bases lay in between. The CDR3 runs to 14 residues. CDR1 is LGHNA and CDR2 is YNFKEQ in the germline V gene. The CDR3 sequence: CASSQGIREVSAFF. The DNA of the CDR3 is TGTGCCAGCAGCCAAGGAATTCGGGAGGTATCAGCTTTCTTT.

Details on this clone: Germline and junction disagree at one end, which may indicate a read error. The same CDR3 can be traced to other DNA sequences in this sample. The V call is TRBV6-1, the J call TRBJ1-1; D is unresolved. The CDR3 sequence is 12 residues long. Germline assignment: CDR1 MNHNS and CDR2 SASEGT. CDR3 residues: CASSEVGREAFF. The CDR3 DNA reads as TGTGCCAGTAGTGAAGTGGGCCGAGAAGCTTTCTTT.

The CDR3 protein is CASTSGQEAFF. The CDR3 DNA follows: TGTGCCAGCACTTCGGGACAAGAAGCTTTCTTT. This chain links TRBV6-5 with TRBJ1-1; tentatively, D is TRBD1 (6 bases). The CDR3 is made up of 11 amino acids. Germline V gene data show CDR1 as MNHEY and CDR2 as SVGAGI. Trimming took off 7 bases at V and 8 bases at J, with 11 bases between the two ends.